Below, one T cell receptor (beta chain) is given with its context. The antigen is unknown. PCR involved 60 Vbeta and 13 Jbeta primers. TCRdb keeps only in-frame clones here, not all; method: immunoSEQ multiplex PCR. The specimen's table records about 150,000 clones. V was clipped by 6 bases and J by 8 bases; unmatched bases: 6. The CDR3 sequence is 12 residues long. CDR1 is MNHEY and CDR2 is SVGAGI in the germline V gene. The entry originates in a study of cytomegalovirus exposure and HLA in healthy donors. Findings and caveats of the study: More clonal expansion characterized HLA-associated TCR beta chains than equally common others in a later analysis. An ancestry cluster, one associated with Asian ancestry, reportedly showed fewer N-insertions than the approximately 670-donor mean in a later analysis. Later, TCR association rates were found to vary by HLA locus, highest for DRB1 and lowest for HLA-C. Common viral pathogens (according to a later analysis) appeared linked to several of the most significant clusters.

This clonotype was sampled from a woman aged 45-60 years in good health and CMV-seronegative. The V call is TRBV6-5, the J call TRBJ1-2, with 7 bases aligning to TRBD1. The source material was PBMCs. The CDR3 DNA is TGTGCCAGCAGGAAGGGACAGTCCGGCTACACCTTC. Translating gives CASRKGQSGYTF.